This T cell receptor (beta chain) came from a study of Ad26.COV2.S vaccination and SARS-CoV-2 variants. Study details: Vaccine-arm donor from the placebo-controlled COV1001 Ad26.COV2.S trial. Donor got 5x10^10 or 1x10^11 viral particles of Ad26.COV2.S. Study findings and constraints: Placebo recipients showed lower spike-specific TCR breadth than vaccinees.

Treatment noted: 15 to 20 received Ad26.COV2.S at low or high dose, single or two shots; roughly 5 received placebo; per-sample allocation not given. Day 63 following the first vaccine or placebo injection was when the samples were taken. The shot given was an Ad26 vector that makes Wuhan-strain SARS-CoV-2 spike. Turning to this clone: The antigen remains undetermined.

Clones were sequenced by immunoSEQ multiplex PCR, and TCRdb holds only the in-frame ones, with some missing. The sample has a few hundred thousand clones, around 87% seen once. The TCR sequence derives from a person between 18 and 59 years old who received the Ad26.COV2.S COVID-19 vaccine or a placebo. Sequenced material: peripheral blood, taken in a trial of Ad26.COV2.S vaccine versus placebo.

The CDR3 nucleotides are TGTGCCAGCAGCCTCTCCCAGGGGCTTGGCGAGCAGTACTTC. Translated, it gives CASSLSQGLGEQYF. This rearrangement joins TRBV11-2 to TRBJ2-7, with D possibly matching TRBD1 (6 bases). Germline CDR1 and CDR2: SGHAT and FQNNGV. Trimming left V 5 bases short and J 6 bases short, with 17 bases between. CDR3 size: 14 residues.